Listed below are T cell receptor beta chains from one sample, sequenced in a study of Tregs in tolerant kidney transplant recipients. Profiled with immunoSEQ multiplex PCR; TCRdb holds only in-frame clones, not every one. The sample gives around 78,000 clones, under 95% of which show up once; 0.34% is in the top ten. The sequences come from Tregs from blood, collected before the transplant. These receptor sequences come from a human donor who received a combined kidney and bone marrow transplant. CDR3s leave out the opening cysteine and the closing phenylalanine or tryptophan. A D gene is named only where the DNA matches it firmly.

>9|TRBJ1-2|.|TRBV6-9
ASRGFGGYT
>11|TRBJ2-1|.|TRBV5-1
ASSLSGPNEQF
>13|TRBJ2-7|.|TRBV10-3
AISESGTSPYEQY
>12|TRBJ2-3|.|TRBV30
AWSATRVADTQY
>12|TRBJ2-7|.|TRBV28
ASSSLGTTYEQY
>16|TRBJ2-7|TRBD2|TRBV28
ASSFTHGLAGEGYEQY
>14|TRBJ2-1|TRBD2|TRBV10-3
AIRGQGLAGDGEQF
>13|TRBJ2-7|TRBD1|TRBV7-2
ASSGQGSGSYEQY
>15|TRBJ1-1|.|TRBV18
ASSPEGGLGMNTEAF
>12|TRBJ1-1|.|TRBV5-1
ASSPTGFNTEAF